A selection of T cell receptor beta chains follows, all from one sample in a study of blood T cell repertoires in COVID-19. TCRdb's copy holds only in-frame clones and misses some; the assay was immunoSEQ multiplex PCR. The sample carries 25,000 to 35,000 clones, 88% recorded once. Material for sequencing was peripheral blood. The receptors come from a human donor in a cohort sampled during active COVID-19. Each CDR3 is given with its conserved first and last residue. Each record gives: D gene, V gene, J gene, clone size, CDR3 DNA, CDR3 protein. A D gene is named only where the DNA matches it firmly. A clone size is listed for some rows: how often the clone was seen (once, few, many), or a class if it is expanded.

D gene: TRBD1; V gene: TRBV9; J gene: TRBJ2-2; clone size: .; CDR3 DNA: TGTGCCAGCAGCGTAGCACAGGGGGCTCACACCGGGGAGCTGTTTTTT; CDR3 protein: CASSVAQGAHTGELFF
D gene: TRBD1; V gene: TRBV9; J gene: TRBJ1-1; clone size: .; CDR3 DNA: TGTGCCAGCAGCTCCCCCCGGGACAGGGGAGACACTGAAGCTTTCTTT; CDR3 protein: CASSSPRDRGDTEAFF
D gene: .; V gene: TRBV30; J gene: TRBJ2-3; clone size: .; CDR3 DNA: TGTGCCTGGAACAGATTCACAGATACGCAGTATTTT; CDR3 protein: CAWNRFTDTQYF
D gene: TRBD2; V gene: TRBV18; J gene: TRBJ2-7; clone size: .; CDR3 DNA: TGTGCCAGCTCACCACGTACCATGCGGGCGGGGGGCCCCTACGAGCAGTACTTC; CDR3 protein: CASSPRTMRAGGPYEQYF
D gene: .; V gene: TRBV6-5; J gene: TRBJ1-2; clone size: .; CDR3 DNA: TGTGCCAGCAGTTTCGGCAGGGACTCTAACTATGGCTACACCTTC; CDR3 protein: CASSFGRDSNYGYTF
D gene: TRBD1; V gene: TRBV5-4; J gene: TRBJ2-7; clone size: .; CDR3 DNA: TGTGCCAGCAGCTCCGGGACAGGGTTCAACGAGCAGTACTTC; CDR3 protein: CASSSGTGFNEQYF
D gene: .; V gene: TRBV11-2; J gene: TRBJ1-3; clone size: .; CDR3 DNA: TGTGCCAGCGCAGTACGGGTCTTCTCTGGAAACACCATATATTTT; CDR3 protein: CASAVRVFSGNTIYF
D gene: TRBD2; V gene: TRBV6-5; J gene: TRBJ2-5; clone size: .; CDR3 DNA: TGTGCCAGTGATAATAGCGGGGGGGCCGTAGAGACCCAGTACTTC; CDR3 protein: CASDNSGGAVETQYF
D gene: TRBD1; V gene: TRBV6-6; J gene: TRBJ2-7; clone size: .; CDR3 DNA: TGTGCCAGCAGTTACCGGGACAGATACTACGAGCAGTACTTC; CDR3 protein: CASSYRDRYYEQYF
D gene: .; V gene: TRBV5-5; J gene: TRBJ2-1; clone size: .; CDR3 DNA: TGTGCCAGCAGCTTGGCAGGTGTCACCCCACCGTACAATGAGCAGTTCTTC; CDR3 protein: CASSLAGVTPPYNEQFF
D gene: .; V gene: TRBV2; J gene: TRBJ2-1; clone size: few; CDR3 DNA: TGTGCCAGCAATGAGGGGGGCTCCTACAATGAGCAGTTCTTC; CDR3 protein: CASNEGGSYNEQFF
D gene: TRBD1; V gene: TRBV6-5; J gene: TRBJ2-1; clone size: .; CDR3 DNA: TGTGCCAGTGACCCGGGACAGGGGAGATACAATGAGCAGTTCTTC; CDR3 protein: CASDPGQGRYNEQFF
D gene: .; V gene: TRBV27; J gene: TRBJ1-6; clone size: .; CDR3 DNA: TGTGCCAGCACGACCCAGGAGGAACTCAATTCACCCCTCCACTTT; CDR3 protein: CASTTQEELNSPLHF
D gene: .; V gene: TRBV29-1; J gene: TRBJ1-2; clone size: .; CDR3 DNA: TGCAGCGCCCAAGGGCAGGGCGGTGGCTACACCTTC; CDR3 protein: CSAQGQGGGYTF
D gene: TRBD1; V gene: TRBV3-1/TRBV3-2; J gene: TRBJ1-6; clone size: .; CDR3 DNA: TGTGCCAGCAGCCAGCCAGGGGGCGCAGGACATAATTCACCCCTCCACTTT; CDR3 protein: CASSQPGGAGHNSPLHF
D gene: .; V gene: TRBV21-1; J gene: TRBJ2-5; clone size: .; CDR3 DNA: TGTGCCAGCAGCACGGACAGGGAACAGGGAGAGACCCAGTACTTC; CDR3 protein: CASSTDREQGETQYF
D gene: .; V gene: TRBV19; J gene: TRBJ1-5; clone size: .; CDR3 DNA: TGTGCCAGTAGTATAGACCGCACCGCAGGGTATAGCAATCAGCCCCAGCATTTT; CDR3 protein: CASSIDRTAGYSNQPQHF
D gene: TRBD1; V gene: TRBV5-1; J gene: TRBJ2-1; clone size: .; CDR3 DNA: TGCGCCAGCAGCTTGACGGGACAGACCTACAATGAGCAGTTCTTC; CDR3 protein: CASSLTGQTYNEQFF
D gene: .; V gene: TRBV4-2; J gene: TRBJ2-3; clone size: .; CDR3 DNA: TGTGCCAGCAGCCCCCTCTCAGGGGCAGATACGCAGTATTTT; CDR3 protein: CASSPLSGADTQYF
D gene: TRBD1; V gene: TRBV5-1; J gene: TRBJ1-4; clone size: .; CDR3 DNA: TGCGCCAGCAGCGGAAGTCAGGGGGCGCGGGGGGAAAAACTGTTTTTT; CDR3 protein: CASSGSQGARGEKLFF
D gene: .; V gene: TRBV19; J gene: TRBJ1-2; clone size: .; CDR3 DNA: TGTGCCAGTACAACAGGCGGCTATGGCTACACCTTC; CDR3 protein: CASTTGGYGYTF
D gene: TRBD1; V gene: TRBV6-1; J gene: TRBJ2-5; clone size: .; CDR3 DNA: TGTGCCAGCAGTGATCCTTTACAGGGGGCGGGGGAGACCCAGTACTTC; CDR3 protein: CASSDPLQGAGETQYF
D gene: .; V gene: TRBV5-1; J gene: TRBJ1-1; clone size: .; CDR3 DNA: TGCGCCAGCAGCTTGGCCTTCGGGGGGAACGCTGAAGCTTTCTTT; CDR3 protein: CASSLAFGGNAEAFF
D gene: TRBD2; V gene: TRBV7-8; J gene: TRBJ2-1; clone size: .; CDR3 DNA: TGTGCCAGCAGCTTCCCCCGGGGGGGCCCGGGACAGTTCTTC; CDR3 protein: CASSFPRGGPGQFF
D gene: TRBD2; V gene: TRBV4-1; J gene: TRBJ2-2; clone size: few; CDR3 DNA: TGCGCCAGCAGCGGTAGCGGGGGGGCGTTCACCGGGGAGCTGTTTTTT; CDR3 protein: CASSGSGGAFTGELFF
D gene: TRBD1; V gene: TRBV2; J gene: TRBJ1-2; clone size: .; CDR3 DNA: TGTGCCAGCAGTGTCAACGGACAGGGGGTCGGCTACACCTTC; CDR3 protein: CASSVNGQGVGYTF
D gene: TRBD1; V gene: TRBV5-6; J gene: TRBJ1-6; clone size: .; CDR3 DNA: TGTGCCAGCAGCTTCCGACAGGGTGGCTCCTATAATTCACCCCTCCACTTT; CDR3 protein: CASSFRQGGSYNSPLHF
D gene: .; V gene: TRBV5-6; J gene: TRBJ1-2; clone size: .; CDR3 DNA: TGTGCCAGCAGCCTCGGACGGAGGGGCTATGGCTACACCTTC; CDR3 protein: CASSLGRRGYGYTF
D gene: .; V gene: TRBV20-1; J gene: TRBJ2-7; clone size: .; CDR3 DNA: TGCAGTGCTAGGAGGGCGGGCGAGCAGTACTTC; CDR3 protein: CSARRAGEQYF
D gene: .; V gene: TRBV12-3/TRBV12-4; J gene: TRBJ1-2; clone size: .; CDR3 DNA: TGTGCCAGCAGGGCGGGGGGGATCTATGGCTACACCTTC; CDR3 protein: CASRAGGIYGYTF
D gene: .; V gene: TRBV4-1; J gene: TRBJ1-6; clone size: .; CDR3 DNA: TGCGCCAGCAGCCAAACAGTCCCGGGAGTTTCACCCCTCCACTTT; CDR3 protein: CASSQTVPGVSPLHF
D gene: .; V gene: TRBV11-2; J gene: TRBJ1-2; clone size: .; CDR3 DNA: TGTGCCAGCAGCTTGAGACCCAGGTGGAACTATGGCTACACCTTC; CDR3 protein: CASSLRPRWNYGYTF
D gene: TRBD1; V gene: TRBV28; J gene: TRBJ1-2; clone size: .; CDR3 DNA: TGTGCCAGCAGTTTTCTAGGGGGCAAGGGGGGCTACACCTTC; CDR3 protein: CASSFLGGKGGYTF
D gene: TRBD1; V gene: TRBV30; J gene: TRBJ2-2; clone size: .; CDR3 DNA: TGTGCCTGGAGTGTGGCAGGGGGGAACACCGGGGAGCTGTTTTTT; CDR3 protein: CAWSVAGGNTGELFF
D gene: .; V gene: TRBV30; J gene: TRBJ2-7; clone size: .; CDR3 DNA: TGTGCCTGGAGTCGGGGGACAGCGCCCTACGAGCAGTACTTC; CDR3 protein: CAWSRGTAPYEQYF
D gene: TRBD1; V gene: TRBV10-3; J gene: TRBJ1-1; clone size: .; CDR3 DNA: TGTGCCATCAGTGAAGGCGGACAGGGGAACACTGAAGCTTTCTTT; CDR3 protein: CAISEGGQGNTEAFF
D gene: TRBD2; V gene: TRBV5-1; J gene: TRBJ2-5; clone size: .; CDR3 DNA: TGCGCCAGCAGCTTGACGACCGGGGGGGCTCAAGAGACCCAGTACTTC; CDR3 protein: CASSLTTGGAQETQYF